The clone carrying this T cell receptor (beta chain) was picked up a small number of times. Its specificity is unknown. The genes and germline here are from mouse. Read sequence stops 4 residues before the CDR3 end, and the germline J gene provides the missing end. Isolated RNA was reverse transcribed into cDNA used as the sequencing template. TCRdb's copy holds only in-frame clones and misses some; the assay was immunoSEQ multiplex PCR. The data show 200,000 to 300,000 clones, none appearing only once, with approximately 1.2% held by the ten largest. The CDR3 has 15 amino acids. CDR1 is NSHNY and CDR2 is SYGAGN in the germline V gene. The germline V and J ends were trimmed by 4 bases and 3 bases, with 14 bases remaining between them. The sample belongs to a study of CD8+ T cells in alopecia areata. Study-level information: Skin from roughly 6-13-month-old C3H/HeJ graft donors with spontaneous alopecia went to approximately 7-11-week-old female C3H/HeJ mice. Study findings and constraints: Clonality exceeded that of normal scalp in lesional scalp, most notably in alopecia totalis/universalis. Resident alphabeta T cells of normal skin are also sequenced in scalp samples.

The sorting of pooled cutaneous lymph node cells relied on CD4, CD8alpha, NKG2D, NKG2ACE and other markers. The receptor comes from a C3H/HeJ mouse with alopecia areata. The MHC haplotype of the strain is H2-k. Sample: CD4+ T cells sorted from a lymph node. V is TRBV13-1 and J is TRBJ2-1; the D gene is possibly TRBD1 (5 bases). This CDR3 reads CASSKDRKIYAEQFF. CDR3 bases read: TGTGCCAGCAGTAAAGACAGAAAAATCTATGCT.